The rows below give T cell receptor beta chains drawn from one sample of a study of T cell responses to AZD1222 COVID-19 vaccine. Sequencing was performed with immunoSEQ multiplex PCR; in TCRdb, only in-frame clones are kept and a portion is missing. The data show hundreds of thousands of clones, about 93% seen once. The specimen comprised peripheral blood, sampled on day 0 of MenACWY control vaccination. Receptor source: an adult in good health. The CDR3 runs from the conserved cysteine through the conserved F or W. A D gene is named only where the DNA matches it firmly. Expanded clones are given a class, and other clones once, few, many or no size at all.

V	D	size	J	DNA	CDR3
TRBV7-2	-	-	TRBJ1-3	TGTGCCAGCAGTCTTATGGGGGGGGATGGAAACACCATATATTTT	CASSLMGGDGNTIYF
TRBV7-2	-	-	TRBJ2-5	TGTGCCAGCAGCTTAGGTACAGTAGATGAGACCCAGTACTTC	CASSLGTVDETQYF
TRBV7-7	TRBD2	-	TRBJ2-7	TGTGCCAGCAGCACGGGGACGGGAGGCACCGAGCAGTACTTC	CASSTGTGGTEQYF
TRBV7-9	-	-	TRBJ1-4	TGTGCCAGCAGCTTAGGGACAGTCAATGAAAAACTGTTTTTT	CASSLGTVNEKLFF
TRBV9	-	-	TRBJ1-6	TGTGCCAGCAGCGTAGAGGGCAGTTCACCCCTCCACTTT	CASSVEGSSPLHF
TRBV5-4	TRBD2	-	TRBJ2-7	TGTGCCAGCAGCTCATTAGCGGGGGGGCTCTACGAGCAGTACTTC	CASSSLAGGLYEQYF
TRBV2	-	-	TRBJ1-6	TGTGCCAGCATCCCCCAGCAAAGCAATTCACCCCTCCACTTT	CASIPQQSNSPLHF
TRBV5-4	-	-	TRBJ2-1	TGTGCCAGCGGCCGTCGGCAGGGGAGGAATGAGCAGTTCTTC	CASGRRQGRNEQFF
TRBV3-1/TRBV3-2	TRBD2	-	TRBJ2-5	TGTGCCAGCAGCCAAGTGGGTCGGGGGGGCCGAGAGACCCAGTACTTC	CASSQVGRGGRETQYF
TRBV7-2	-	-	TRBJ2-1	TGTGCCAGCAGCTCCGGGATTTACAATGAGCAGTTCTTC	CASSSGIYNEQFF
TRBV3-1/TRBV3-2	-	-	TRBJ2-5	TGTGCCAGCAGCCCATCGGGATCCGTGGAGACCCAGTACTTC	CASSPSGSVETQYF
TRBV3-1/TRBV3-2	TRBD1	-	TRBJ2-5	TGTGCCAGCAAGACAGGGATATACCAAGAGACCCAGTACTTC	CASKTGIYQETQYF
TRBV7-9	TRBD1	-	TRBJ1-4	TGTGCCAGCAGCAGACAGGGCTTGGGCACTAATGAAAAACTGTTTTTT	CASSRQGLGTNEKLFF
TRBV18	-	once	TRBJ1-4	TGTGCCAGCTCACCACCGACCCTCCCCACAGGGCTAACTAATGAAAAACTGTTTTTT	CASSPPTLPTGLTNEKLFF
TRBV19	-	once	TRBJ2-3	TGTGCCAGTGCATCGCAGAGCACAGATACGCAGTATTTT	CASASQSTDTQYF
TRBV16	-	-	TRBJ2-1	TGTGCCAGCAGCCAATCGAAAGCGGGCAAATACAATGAGCAGTTCTTC	CASSQSKAGKYNEQFF
TRBV9	-	-	TRBJ2-5	TGTGCCAGCAGCGTAGCTGGGGGCGCCCTGGAGACCCAGTACTTC	CASSVAGGALETQYF
TRBV4-3	-	-	TRBJ1-1	TGCGCCAGCAGCCATCTGGTTGGCACTGAAGCTTTCTTT	CASSHLVGTEAFF
TRBV10-3	-	-	TRBJ2-1	TGTGCCATCAGATCCTCGGGCCCGTCGGATGAGCAGTTCTTC	CAIRSSGPSDEQFF
TRBV9	TRBD2	-	TRBJ2-1	TGTGCCAGCAGCGTAATCAGCGGGAGTCACAATGAGCAGTTCTTC	CASSVISGSHNEQFF
TRBV11-2	TRBD1	-	TRBJ1-4	TGTGCCAGCAGCTCCCGACAGGGGACAACTAATGAAAAACTGTTTTTT	CASSSRQGTTNEKLFF
TRBV27	-	-	TRBJ1-5	TGTGCCAGCAGTTTCTCGGGGGCTAGCCAGCCCCAGCATTTT	CASSFSGASQPQHF
TRBV3-1/TRBV3-2	-	-	TRBJ1-5	TGTGCCAGCAGCCACTTCAGCGAGGCACAGCCCCAGCATTTT	CASSHFSEAQPQHF
TRBV3-1/TRBV3-2	-	-	TRBJ1-2	TGTGCCAGCAGCCAAACAGGCCTAGGAGGCTACACCTTC	CASSQTGLGGYTF
TRBV5-1	-	-	TRBJ2-2	TGCGCCAGCAAGACGGGGGACGCCGGGGAGCTGTTTTTT	CASKTGDAGELFF
TRBV6-5	TRBD1	-	TRBJ1-2	TGTGCCAGCAGTCAACCCGGGACAGGGTATTGCACCTTC	CASSQPGTGYCTF
TRBV18	-	-	TRBJ1-2	TGTGCCAGCTCACCACCCCTAGCGAAGCCCCACAACTATGGCTACACCTTC	CASSPPLAKPHNYGYTF
TRBV9	-	-	TRBJ1-1	TGTGCCAGCAGCGGAGGGACGGGCTTGAACACTGAAGCTTTCTTT	CASSGGTGLNTEAFF
TRBV28	-	-	TRBJ2-3	TGTGCCAGCAGTTTACCCGGGGGCGGCACAGATACGCAGTATTTT	CASSLPGGGTDTQYF
TRBV19	-	-	TRBJ1-2	TGTGCCAGTAGTGCCCACAACTATGGCTACACCTTC	CASSAHNYGYTF
TRBV5-1	-	-	TRBJ1-1	TGCGCCAGCAGCTTGGAGGGCAGGGGTTGGAACACTGAAGCTTTCTTT	CASSLEGRGWNTEAFF
TRBV4-2	TRBD1	once	TRBJ1-3	TGTGCCAGCAGCTTACACAGGGGTCTCTCCCAACCCGCCGGAAACACCATATATTTT	CASSLHRGLSQPAGNTIYF
TRBV4-1	TRBD2	-	TRBJ2-1	TGCGCCAGCAGCCAAGATCGGACTAGCGGGGGGGCAGGAGACAATGAGCAGTTCTTC	CASSQDRTSGGAGDNEQFF
TRBV28	TRBD1	-	TRBJ1-5	TGTGCCAGCAGAACCCCGGGACAGATGAATCAGCCCCAGCATTTT	CASRTPGQMNQPQHF
TRBV7-2	-	-	TRBJ2-3	TGTGCCAGCAGCTTTAGGGACTCACTCACAGATACGCAGTATTTT	CASSFRDSLTDTQYF
TRBV21-1	-	-	TRBJ1-1	TGTGCCAGCAGCACTATTTGGGACAGGTTGACAAAGTACACTGAAGCTTTCTTT	CASSTIWDRLTKYTEAFF
TRBV5-1	-	-	TRBJ1-1	TGCGCCAGCAGCTTGGAGCGGATCCTGAACACTGAAGCTTTCTTT	CASSLERILNTEAFF
TRBV7-2	-	-	TRBJ1-3	TGTGCCAGCAGTCAAAGGTCGGGGTTAGTCTCTGGAAACACCATATATTTT	CASSQRSGLVSGNTIYF
TRBV6-6	-	-	TRBJ1-1	TGTGCCAGCAGCTCCGGGTACACTGAAGCTTTCTTT	CASSSGYTEAFF
TRBV9	TRBD1	-	TRBJ1-3	TGTGCCACTTCCCAGGGGGTGCAGTCTGGAAACACCATATATTTT	CATSQGVQSGNTIYF
TRBV10-3	TRBD2	-	TRBJ2-5	TGTGCCATCAGTGAATTTAGGACTAGCGGGGTACAAGAGACCCAGTACTTC	CAISEFRTSGVQETQYF
TRBV15	-	-	TRBJ1-4	TGTGCCACCAGGACCTTTGCAACTAATGAAAAACTGTTTTTT	CATRTFATNEKLFF
TRBV6-6	-	-	TRBJ1-3	TGTGCCAGCAGACCCTCAGGATCTGGAAACACCATATATTTT	CASRPSGSGNTIYF
TRBV6-5	-	-	TRBJ1-2	TGTGCCAGCAGGACCTCGGACGGAGTCTATGGCTACACCTTC	CASRTSDGVYGYTF
TRBV5-1	TRBD1	few	TRBJ1-1	TGCGCCAGCAGCTCACTGACAGGGAGGAACACTGAAGCTTTCTTT	CASSSLTGRNTEAFF
TRBV15	-	-	TRBJ2-7	TGTGCCACCAGCAGAGATTTGCCCTACGAGCAGTACTTC	CATSRDLPYEQYF
TRBV7-2	-	-	TRBJ1-3	TGTGCCAGCAGCTTAGATGGGATGAGAAACACCATATATTTT	CASSLDGMRNTIYF
TRBV27	TRBD1	-	TRBJ1-6	TGTGCCAGCACGAACAGGGAGGGGACAGGGGGCTCCTATAATTCACCCCTCCACTTT	CASTNREGTGGSYNSPLHF
TRBV28	-	-	TRBJ1-3	TGTGCCAGCAGTTTCTTAGGCAGGTCTGGAAACACCATATATTTT	CASSFLGRSGNTIYF
TRBV10-3	-	-	TRBJ1-1	TGTGCCATCAGTGATAGGAACACTGAAGCTTTCTTT	CAISDRNTEAFF
TRBV6-4	-	-	TRBJ1-6	TGTGCCAGCAGTGACTCCGGACATCGCGGGGTCGCGGATTCACCCCTCCACTTT	CASSDSGHRGVADSPLHF
TRBV6-4	-	-	TRBJ2-2	TGTGCCAGCAGTGAACAGGCAGCCGCGAACACCGGGGAGCTGTTTTTT	CASSEQAAANTGELFF
TRBV7-9	-	-	TRBJ2-3	TGTGCCAGCAGCCTCGGGACTGCTGACACAGATACGCAGTATTTT	CASSLGTADTDTQYF
TRBV27	TRBD1	-	TRBJ1-6	TGTGCCAGCAGTCTACAGGGGAATTCACCCCTCCACTTT	CASSLQGNSPLHF
TRBV2	TRBD1	-	TRBJ2-1	TGTGCCAGCAACCCAGGACAGGGGACATACAATGAGCAGTTCTTC	CASNPGQGTYNEQFF
TRBV18	-	-	TRBJ1-2	TGTGCCAGCTCGACAGGAATCTATGGCTACACCTTC	CASSTGIYGYTF
TRBV27	TRBD1	-	TRBJ1-2	TGTGCCAGCAGTTTACGGACTACCGGGACAGGGGCTCATGGCTACACCTTC	CASSLRTTGTGAHGYTF
TRBV7-3	-	-	TRBJ1-6	TGTGCCAGCAGCTTGAACCCGAAAGTGGGTTCACCCCTCCACTTT	CASSLNPKVGSPLHF
TRBV28	TRBD1	-	TRBJ1-4	TGTGCCATCGGGGGGACAGTTAATGAAAAACTGTTTTTT	CAIGGTVNEKLFF